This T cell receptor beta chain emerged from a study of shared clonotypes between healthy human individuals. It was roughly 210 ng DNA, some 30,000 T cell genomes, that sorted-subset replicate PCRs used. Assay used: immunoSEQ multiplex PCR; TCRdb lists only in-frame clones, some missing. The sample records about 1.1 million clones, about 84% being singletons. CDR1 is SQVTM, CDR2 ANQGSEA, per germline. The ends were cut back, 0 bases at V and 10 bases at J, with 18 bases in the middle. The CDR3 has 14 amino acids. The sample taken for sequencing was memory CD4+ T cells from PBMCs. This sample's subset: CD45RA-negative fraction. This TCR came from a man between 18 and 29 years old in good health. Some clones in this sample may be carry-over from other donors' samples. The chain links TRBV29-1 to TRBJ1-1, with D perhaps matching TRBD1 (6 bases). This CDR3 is CSVEEFVQGGGAFF. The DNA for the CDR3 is TGCAGCGTTGAAGAGTTCGTACAGGGTGGAGGAGCTTTCTTT.